Listed here is a single T cell receptor (beta chain). Its matching antigen is unknown. The V end lost 2 bases, the J end lost 3 bases, and 17 bases lay between the germline ends. CDR3 length equals 16 residues. CDR1 is SGHVS and CDR2 is FNYEAQ in the germline V gene. In TCRdb, the reads were re-called with MiXCR into one record per CDR3 protein. Here the sample spans around 85,000 distinct CDR3 sequences, about half being singletons. The record originates from a study of T cell repertoires in cytomegalovirus infection. Study-wide context: In the study, CMV epitopes included recently identified HLA-C-restricted and well-studied HLA-B-restricted ones. Public signatures in TCR beta pointed to CMV infection and matching HLA type.

Study-wide findings and caveats: Adding up the frequency of public TCR beta families identified people who carried CMV plus the relevant HLA.

The chain employs TRBV7-6 and TRBJ2-7; no definite D call. This clonotype was obtained from a human donor in good health (CMV status not recorded). Some clones in this sample may be carry-over from other donors' samples. The sample in question was CD8+ T cells from cultured PBMCs, obtained from culture after CMV antigen stimulation. CDR3 sequence (DNA): TGTGCCAGCAGCTTATTCCCGGCAAGGATTATCTACGAGCAGTACTTC. This gives the protein CASSLFPARIIYEQYF.